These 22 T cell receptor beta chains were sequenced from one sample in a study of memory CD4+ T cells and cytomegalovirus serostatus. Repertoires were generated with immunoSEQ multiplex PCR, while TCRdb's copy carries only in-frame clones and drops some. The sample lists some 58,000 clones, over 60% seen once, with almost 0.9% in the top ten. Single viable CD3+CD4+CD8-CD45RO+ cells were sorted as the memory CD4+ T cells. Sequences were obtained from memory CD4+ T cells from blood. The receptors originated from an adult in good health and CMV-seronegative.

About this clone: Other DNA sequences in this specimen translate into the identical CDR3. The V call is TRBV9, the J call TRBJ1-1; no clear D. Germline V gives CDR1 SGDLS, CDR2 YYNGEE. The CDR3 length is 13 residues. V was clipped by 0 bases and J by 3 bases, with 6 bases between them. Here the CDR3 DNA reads TGTGCCAGCAGCGTAGGAGGCTACACTGAAGCTTTCTTT. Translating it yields CASSVGGYTEAFF. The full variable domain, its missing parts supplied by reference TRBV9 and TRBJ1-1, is DSGVTQTPKHLITATGQRVTLRCSPRSGDLSVYWYQQSLDQGLQFLIQYYNGEERAKGNILERFSAQQFPDLHSELNLSSLELGDSALYFCASSVGGYTEAFFGQGTRLTVV.

For the CDR3, the DNA is TGCGCCAGCAGCCGACCGACCGGGACTAGCGACTACAATGAGCAGTTCTTC. It codes for CASSRPTGTSDYNEQFF. The chain recombines TRBV4-1 with TRBJ2-1; 10 nucleotides match TRBD2. V was pared by 4 bases and J by 3 bases, with 9 bases of the junction left unmatched. The CDR3 is 17 residues long. Germline CDR1 reads MGHRA; CDR2 reads YSYEKL.

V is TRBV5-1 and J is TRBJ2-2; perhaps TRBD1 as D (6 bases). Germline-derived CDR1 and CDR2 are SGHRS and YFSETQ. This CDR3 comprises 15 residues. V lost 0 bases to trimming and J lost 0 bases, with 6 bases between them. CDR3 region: CASSLEGANTGELFF. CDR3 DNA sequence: TGCGCCAGCAGCTTGGAGGGGGCGAACACCGGGGAGCTGTTTTTT.

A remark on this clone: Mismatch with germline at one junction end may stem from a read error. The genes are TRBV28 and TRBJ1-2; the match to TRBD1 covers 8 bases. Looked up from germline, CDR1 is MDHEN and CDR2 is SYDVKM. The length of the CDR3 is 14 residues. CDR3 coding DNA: TGTGCCAGCAGTTCCGGGGACAGGTGGGGGCGAAAGGGATTC. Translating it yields CASSSGDRWGRKGF.

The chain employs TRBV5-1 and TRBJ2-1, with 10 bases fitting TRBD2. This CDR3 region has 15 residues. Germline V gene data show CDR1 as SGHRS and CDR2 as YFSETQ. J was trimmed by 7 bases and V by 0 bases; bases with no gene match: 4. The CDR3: CASSLGLAGLNEQFF. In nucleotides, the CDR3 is TGCGCCAGCAGCTTGGGACTAGCGGGTCTGAATGAGCAGTTCTTC.

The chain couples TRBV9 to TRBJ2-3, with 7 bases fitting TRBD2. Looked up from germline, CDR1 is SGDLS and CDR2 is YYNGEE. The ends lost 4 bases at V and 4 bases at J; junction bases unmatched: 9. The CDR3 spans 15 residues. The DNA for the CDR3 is TGTGCCAGCAGCTGGGGGGAAGGGAGGGCAGATACGCAGTATTTT. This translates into CASSWGEGRADTQYF.

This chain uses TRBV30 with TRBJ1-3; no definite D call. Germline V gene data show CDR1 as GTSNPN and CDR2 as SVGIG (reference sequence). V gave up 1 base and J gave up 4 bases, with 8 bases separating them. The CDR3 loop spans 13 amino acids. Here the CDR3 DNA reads TGTGCCTGGAGTGCGGGAACCGGAAACACCATATATTTT. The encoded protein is CAWSAGTGNTIYF.

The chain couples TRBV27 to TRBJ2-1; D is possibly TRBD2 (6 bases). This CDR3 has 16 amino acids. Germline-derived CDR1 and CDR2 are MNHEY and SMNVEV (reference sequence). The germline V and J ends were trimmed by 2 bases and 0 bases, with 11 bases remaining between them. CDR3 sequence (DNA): TGTGCCAGCAGTTTAATGGCGGGGACCTCCTACAATGAGCAGTTCTTC. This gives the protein CASSLMAGTSYNEQFF.

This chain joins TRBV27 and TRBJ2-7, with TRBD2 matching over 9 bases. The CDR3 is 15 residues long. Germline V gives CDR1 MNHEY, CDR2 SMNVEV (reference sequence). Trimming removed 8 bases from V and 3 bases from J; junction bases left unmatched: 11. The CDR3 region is CASRRSGTSNYEQYF. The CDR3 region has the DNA TGTGCCAGCCGGAGGTCCGGGACTAGCAACTACGAGCAGTACTTC.

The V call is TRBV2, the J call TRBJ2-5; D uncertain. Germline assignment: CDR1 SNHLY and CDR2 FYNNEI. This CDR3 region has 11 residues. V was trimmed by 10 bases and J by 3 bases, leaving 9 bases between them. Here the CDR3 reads CATKREETQYF. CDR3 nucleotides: TGTGCCACCAAAAGAGAAGAGACCCAGTACTTC.

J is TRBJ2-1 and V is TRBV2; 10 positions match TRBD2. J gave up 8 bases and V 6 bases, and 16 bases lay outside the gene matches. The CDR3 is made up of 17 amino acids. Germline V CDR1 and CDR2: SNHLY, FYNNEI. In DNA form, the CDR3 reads TGTGCCAGCAGGGCCAAGCGGGGGGGCTGGATAGCGCATGAGCAGTTCTTC. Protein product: CASRAKRGGWIAHEQFF.

CDR3 loop: CASRSWGGNTIYF. CDR3 DNA: TGTGCCAGCAGGAGTTGGGGGGGAAACACCATATATTTT. This sequence joins TRBV27 and TRBJ1-3; maybe TRBD1 (5 bases). The CDR3 is made up of 13 amino acids. Germline V gives CDR1 MNHEY, CDR2 SMNVEV (reference sequence). The ends were cut back, 6 bases at V and 4 bases at J, with 10 bases in the middle.

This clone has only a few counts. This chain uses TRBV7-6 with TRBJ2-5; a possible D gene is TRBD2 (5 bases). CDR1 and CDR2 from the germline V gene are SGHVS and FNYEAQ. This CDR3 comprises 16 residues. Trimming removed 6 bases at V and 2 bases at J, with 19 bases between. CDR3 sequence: CASREAPSNLQETQYF. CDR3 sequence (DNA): TGTGCCAGCAGGGAGGCCCCCTCTAACTTACAAGAGACCCAGTACTTC.

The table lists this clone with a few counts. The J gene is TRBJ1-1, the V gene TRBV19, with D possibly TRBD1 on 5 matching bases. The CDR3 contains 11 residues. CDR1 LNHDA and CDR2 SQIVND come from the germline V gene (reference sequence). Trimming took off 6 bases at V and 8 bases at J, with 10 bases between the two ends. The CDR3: CASRGEQEAFF. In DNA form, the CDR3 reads TGTGCCAGTAGAGGGGAACAGGAAGCTTTCTTT.

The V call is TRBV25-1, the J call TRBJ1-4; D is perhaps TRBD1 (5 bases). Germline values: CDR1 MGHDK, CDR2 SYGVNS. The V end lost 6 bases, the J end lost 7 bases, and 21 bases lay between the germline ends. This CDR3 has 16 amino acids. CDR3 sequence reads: CASSQSTPGNGEKLFF. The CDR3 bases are TGTGCCAGCAGCCAATCGACCCCAGGGAATGGTGAAAAACTGTTTTTT.

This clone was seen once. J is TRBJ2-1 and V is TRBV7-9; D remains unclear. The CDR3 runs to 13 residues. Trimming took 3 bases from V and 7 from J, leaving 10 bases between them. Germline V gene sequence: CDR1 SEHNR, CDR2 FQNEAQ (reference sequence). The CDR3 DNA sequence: TGTGCCAGCAGCTTTGAGCTTGGGAATGAGCAGTTCTTC. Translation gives CASSFELGNEQFF.

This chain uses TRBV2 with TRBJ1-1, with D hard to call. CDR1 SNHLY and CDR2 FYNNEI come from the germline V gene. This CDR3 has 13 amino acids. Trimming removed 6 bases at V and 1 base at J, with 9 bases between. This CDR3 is CASRGNRNTEAFF. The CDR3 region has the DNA TGTGCCAGCAGGGGCAACAGGAACACTGAAGCTTTCTTT.

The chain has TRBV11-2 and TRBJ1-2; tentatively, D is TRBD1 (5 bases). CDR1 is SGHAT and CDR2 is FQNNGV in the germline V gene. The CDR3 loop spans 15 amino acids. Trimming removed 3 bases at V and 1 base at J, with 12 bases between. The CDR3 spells CASSFNRGYNYGYTF. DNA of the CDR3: TGTGCCAGCAGCTTTAACCGGGGCTATAACTATGGCTACACCTTC.

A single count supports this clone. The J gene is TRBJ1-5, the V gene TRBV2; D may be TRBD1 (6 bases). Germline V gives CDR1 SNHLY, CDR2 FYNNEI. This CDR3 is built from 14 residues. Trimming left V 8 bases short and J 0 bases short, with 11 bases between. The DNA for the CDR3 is TGTGCCAGCCGCGGACAGTTTAGCAATCAGCCCCAGCATTTT. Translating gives CASRGQFSNQPQHF.

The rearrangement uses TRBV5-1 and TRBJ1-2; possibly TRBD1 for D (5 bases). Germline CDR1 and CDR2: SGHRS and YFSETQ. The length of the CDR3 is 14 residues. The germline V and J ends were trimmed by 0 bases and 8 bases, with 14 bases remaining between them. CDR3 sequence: CASSLADAGQGYTF. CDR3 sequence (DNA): TGCGCCAGCAGCTTGGCCGATGCAGGGCAAGGCTACACCTTC.

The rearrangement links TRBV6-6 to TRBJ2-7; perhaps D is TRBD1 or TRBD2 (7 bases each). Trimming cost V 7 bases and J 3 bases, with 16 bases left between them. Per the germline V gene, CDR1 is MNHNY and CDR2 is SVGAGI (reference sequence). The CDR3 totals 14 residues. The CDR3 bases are TGTGCCAGCACCCAGGGACAGCGGGACTACGAGCAGTACTTC. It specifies CASTQGQRDYEQYF.

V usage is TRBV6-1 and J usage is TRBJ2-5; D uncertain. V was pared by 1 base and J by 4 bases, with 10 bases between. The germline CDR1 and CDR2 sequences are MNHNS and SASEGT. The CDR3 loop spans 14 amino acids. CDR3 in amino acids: CASSEVAHRETQYF. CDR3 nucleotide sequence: TGTGCCAGCAGTGAAGTCGCCCACCGAGAGACCCAGTACTTC.